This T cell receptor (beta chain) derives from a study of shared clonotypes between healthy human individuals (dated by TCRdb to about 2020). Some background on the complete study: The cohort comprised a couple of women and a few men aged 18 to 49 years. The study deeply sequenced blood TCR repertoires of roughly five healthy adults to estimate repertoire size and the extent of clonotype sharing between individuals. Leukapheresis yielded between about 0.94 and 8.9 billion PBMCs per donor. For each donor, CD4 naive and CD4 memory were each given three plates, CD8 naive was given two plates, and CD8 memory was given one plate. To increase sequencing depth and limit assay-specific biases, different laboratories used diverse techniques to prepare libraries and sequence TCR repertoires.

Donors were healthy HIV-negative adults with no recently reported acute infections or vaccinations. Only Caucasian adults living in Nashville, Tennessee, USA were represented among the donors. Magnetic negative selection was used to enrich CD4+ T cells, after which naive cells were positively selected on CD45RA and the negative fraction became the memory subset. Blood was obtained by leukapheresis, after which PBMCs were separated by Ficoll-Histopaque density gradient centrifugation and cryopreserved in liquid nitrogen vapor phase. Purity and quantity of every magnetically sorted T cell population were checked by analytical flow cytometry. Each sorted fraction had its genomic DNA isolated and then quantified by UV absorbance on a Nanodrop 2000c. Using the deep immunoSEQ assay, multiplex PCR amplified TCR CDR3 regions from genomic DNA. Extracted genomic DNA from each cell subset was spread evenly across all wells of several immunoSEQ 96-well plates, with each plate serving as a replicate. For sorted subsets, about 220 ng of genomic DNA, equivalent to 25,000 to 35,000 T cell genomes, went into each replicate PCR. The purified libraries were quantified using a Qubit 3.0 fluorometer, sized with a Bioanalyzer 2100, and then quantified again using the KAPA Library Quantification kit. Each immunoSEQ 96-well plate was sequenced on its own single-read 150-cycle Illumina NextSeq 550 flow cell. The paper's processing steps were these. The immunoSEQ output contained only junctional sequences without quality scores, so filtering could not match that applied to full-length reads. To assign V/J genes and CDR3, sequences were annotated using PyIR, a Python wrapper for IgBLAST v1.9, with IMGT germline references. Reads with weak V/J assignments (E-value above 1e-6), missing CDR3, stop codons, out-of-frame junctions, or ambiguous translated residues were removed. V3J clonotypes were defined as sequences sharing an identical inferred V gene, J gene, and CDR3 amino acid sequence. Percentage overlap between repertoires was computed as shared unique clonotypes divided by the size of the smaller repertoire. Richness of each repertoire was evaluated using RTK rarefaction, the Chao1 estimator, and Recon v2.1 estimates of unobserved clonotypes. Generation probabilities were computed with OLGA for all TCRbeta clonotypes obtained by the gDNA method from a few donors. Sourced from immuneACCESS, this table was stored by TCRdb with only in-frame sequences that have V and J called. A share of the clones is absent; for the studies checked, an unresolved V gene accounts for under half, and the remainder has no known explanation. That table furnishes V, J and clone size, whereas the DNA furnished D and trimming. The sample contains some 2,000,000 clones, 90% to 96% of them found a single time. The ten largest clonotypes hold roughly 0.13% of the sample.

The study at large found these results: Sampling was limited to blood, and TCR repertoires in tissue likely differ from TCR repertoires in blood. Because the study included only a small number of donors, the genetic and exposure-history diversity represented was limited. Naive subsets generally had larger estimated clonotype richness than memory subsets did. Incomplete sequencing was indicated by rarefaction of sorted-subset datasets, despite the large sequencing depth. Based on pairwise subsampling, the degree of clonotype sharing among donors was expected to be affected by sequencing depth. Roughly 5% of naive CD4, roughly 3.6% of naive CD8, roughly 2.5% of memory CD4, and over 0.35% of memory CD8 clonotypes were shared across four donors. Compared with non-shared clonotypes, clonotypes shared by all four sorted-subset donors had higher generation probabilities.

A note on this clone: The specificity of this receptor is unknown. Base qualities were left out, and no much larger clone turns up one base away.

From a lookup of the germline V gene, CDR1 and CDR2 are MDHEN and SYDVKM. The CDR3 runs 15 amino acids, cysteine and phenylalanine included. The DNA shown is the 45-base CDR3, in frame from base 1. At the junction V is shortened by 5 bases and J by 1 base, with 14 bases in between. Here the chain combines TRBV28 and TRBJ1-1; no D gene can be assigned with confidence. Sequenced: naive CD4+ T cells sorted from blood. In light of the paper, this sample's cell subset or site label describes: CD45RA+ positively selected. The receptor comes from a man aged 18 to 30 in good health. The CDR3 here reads CASSPTRTANTEAFF. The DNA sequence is TGTGCCAGCAGTCCAACTCGGACGGCGAACACTGAAGCTTTCTTT. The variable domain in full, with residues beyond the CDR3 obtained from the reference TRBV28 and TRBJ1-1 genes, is DVKVTQSSRYLVKRTGEKVFLECVQDMDHENMFWYRQDPGLGLRLIYFSYDVKMKEKGDIPEGYSVSREKKERFSLILESASTNQTSMYLCASSPTRTANTEAFFGQGTRLTVV.